This T cell receptor (beta chain) is drawn from a study of blood T cell repertoires in COVID-19. On the study more broadly: Sites in the United States, Italy and Spain provided acute and convalescent COVID-19 samples. T cells, B-cell-depleted T cells, or PBMCs provided the cDNA or gDNA that served as material.

Original methodology: Amplifying reference gene primers gave estimates of nucleated cell counts. Produced via immunoSEQ multiplex PCR; TCRdb's table is partial and in-frame only. The V and J calls and clone size are taken from that table; D and trimming were inferred from the DNA. Among approximately 210,000 clones listed, about 85% were seen once. This receptor was taken from a man younger than 40 with active or convalescent COVID-19. The sequencing input was peripheral blood.

The CDR3 here is CASSQSAGTSTGELFF. The CDR3 DNA sequence: TGCGCCAGCAGCCAGTCCGCCGGGACTAGCACCGGGGAGCTGTTTTTT. The chain couples TRBV4-3 to TRBJ2-2; TRBD2 matches 8 bases. CDR1 is LGHNA, CDR2 YSLEER, per germline. Trimming took 3 bases from V and 4 from J; bases not matched to a gene: 7. The CDR3 covers 16 residues.